This T cell receptor beta chain derives from a study of cytomegalovirus exposure and HLA in healthy donors. Study-wide points: Reports state that TCR beta sequences accurately predicted most subjects' HLA-A and HLA-B alleles. In a later analysis, a missense DCLRE1C variant was linked to TCR beta V- and J-gene trimming. Solely CMV serostatus was available to characterize immune exposure.

On this clone: Antigen: not known.

Primers included in the PCR were 60 Vbeta and 13 Jbeta primers. Sequencing was performed with immunoSEQ multiplex PCR; in TCRdb, only in-frame clones are kept and a portion is missing. This table holds approximately 100,000 clones, around 79% found once. J was trimmed by 0 bases and V by 7 bases; bases with no gene match: 5. Germline assignment: CDR1 SNHLY and CDR2 FYNNEI. CDR3 length: 16 amino acids. The chain couples TRBV2 to TRBJ2-3; 12 bases map to TRBD2. The sequenced sample consisted of PBMCs. This clonotype was sampled from a man aged 55-75 years in good health and CMV-seronegative. Here the CDR3 reads CASKASGGASTDTQYF. The CDR3 DNA reads as TGTGCCAGCAAAGCTAGCGGGGGGGCTAGCACAGATACGCAGTATTTT.